This TCR beta chain was observed in a study of blood T cell repertoires in COVID-19. In the study overall: T cells, B-cell-depleted T cells, or PBMCs supplied cDNA or gDNA.

The table came from immunoSEQ multiplex PCR; TCRdb's copy has only in-frame clones and leaves some out. This sample has roughly 300,000 clones, with around 86% found just once. The V end lost 1 base, the J end lost 5 bases, and 12 bases lay between the germline ends. Germline assignment: CDR1 SEHNR and CDR2 FQNEAQ (reference sequence). The CDR3 is 15 amino acids. The chain joins TRBV7-9 to TRBJ1-5, with a tentative D call TRBD1 (5 bases). Sequences were obtained from peripheral blood. This TCR was sampled from a woman aged 55-69 years with active or convalescent COVID-19. The DNA of the CDR3 is TGTGCCAGCAGCTTAGAAGGCAAGGGGCATCAGCCCCAGCATTTT. The encoded protein is CASSLEGKGHQPQHF.